The 5 T cell receptor beta chains below come from one sample, sequenced in a study of identical twins. TCRdb recomputed calls from the 5' RACE reads with MiXCR, one row per CDR3 protein. Among around 530,000 distinct CDR3 sequences listed, 15% were seen once. This same sample was also part of a study on yellow fever vaccine responses in identical twins.

The sample taken for sequencing was CD4+ T cells sorted from blood. The receptors stem from a young woman in good health.

In this sample, this clonotype turned up a few times. The chain is built from TRBV24-1 and TRBJ1-5; D uncertain. CDR3 length: 14 amino acids. Germline V gene sequence: CDR1 KGHDR, CDR2 SFDVKD. V was cut by 4 bases and J by 4 bases, with 10 bases left in between. CDR3 bases: TGTGCCACCAGTGAATCGGACGAAAATCAGCCCCAGCATTTT. Its translation is CATSESDENQPQHF.

This clonotype was found a few times. V is TRBV20-1 and J is TRBJ1-1, with D unclear. Germline values: CDR1 DFQATT, CDR2 SNEGSKA (reference sequence). The CDR3 contains 14 residues. V lost 4 bases to trimming and J lost 0 bases, with 12 bases between them. CDR3 amino acids: CSANPGLLNTEAFF. The CDR3 DNA is TGCAGTGCTAACCCCGGACTCCTGAACACTGAAGCTTTCTTT.

CDR3 DNA sequence: TGTGCCAGCAGTGCCGGGACAGGGGACACCGGGGAGCTGTTTTTT. Translated: CASSAGTGDTGELFF. The chain joins TRBV12-3 or TRBV12-4 to TRBJ2-2, with 10 bases that match TRBD1. CDR3 size: 15 residues. J gave up 3 bases and V 5 bases, and 3 bases lay outside the gene matches.

The sample holds many counts of this clonotype. The chain has TRBV12-3 or TRBV12-4 and TRBJ2-3, with D maybe TRBD2 (6 bases). The CDR3 loop spans 14 amino acids. Trimming cost V 3 bases and J 2 bases, with 9 bases left between them. This CDR3 reads CASSLGRPTDTQYF. The CDR3 bases are TGTGCCAGCAGTTTGGGGAGGCCCACAGATACGCAGTATTTT.

The chain joins TRBV20-1 to TRBJ1-2; D possibly corresponds to TRBD1 (5 bases). The V end was cut by 5 bases, the J end by 2 bases, with 15 bases between. Germline V gene data show CDR1 as DFQATT and CDR2 as SNEGSKA (reference sequence). The CDR3 length is 14 residues. CDR3 coding DNA: TGCAGTGCTTACTCCGGGACCTCAAACTATGGCTACACCTTC. It is translated as CSAYSGTSNYGYTF.